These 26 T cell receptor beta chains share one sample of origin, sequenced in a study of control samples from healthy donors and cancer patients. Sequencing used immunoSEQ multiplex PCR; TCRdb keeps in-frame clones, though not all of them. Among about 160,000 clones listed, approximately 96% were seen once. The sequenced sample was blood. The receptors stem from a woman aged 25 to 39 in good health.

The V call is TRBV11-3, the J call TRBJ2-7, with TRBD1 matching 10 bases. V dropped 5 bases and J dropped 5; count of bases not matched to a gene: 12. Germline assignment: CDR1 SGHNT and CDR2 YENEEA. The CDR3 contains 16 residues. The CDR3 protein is CASSHSLGTGEHEQYF. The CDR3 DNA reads TGTGCCAGCAGCCACTCCCTTGGGACAGGGGAGCACGAGCAGTACTTC.

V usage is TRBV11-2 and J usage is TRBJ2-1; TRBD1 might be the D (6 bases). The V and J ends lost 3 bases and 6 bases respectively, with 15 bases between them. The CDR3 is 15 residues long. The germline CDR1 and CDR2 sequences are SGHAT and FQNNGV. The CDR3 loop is CASSFDRLRSNEQFF. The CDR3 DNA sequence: TGTGCCAGCAGCTTCGACAGGTTGAGGTCCAATGAGCAGTTCTTC.

The CDR3 reads CASSGTTGLYEQYF. In DNA form, the CDR3 reads TGTGCCAGCAGCGGGACGACGGGCCTCTACGAGCAGTACTTC. The genes are TRBV5-5 and TRBJ2-7, with D tentatively TRBD1 or TRBD2 (5 bases each). Trimming cost V 4 bases and J 3 bases, with 14 bases left between them. The CDR3 contains 14 residues. Germline V gives CDR1 SGHKS, CDR2 YYEKEE (reference sequence). The full variable domain, its missing parts supplied by reference TRBV5-5 and TRBJ2-7, is DAGVTQSPTHLIKTRGQQVTLRCSPISGHKSVSWYQQVLGQGPQFIFQYYEKEERGRGNFPDRFSARQFPNYSSELNVNALLLGDSALYLCASSGTTGLYEQYFGPGTRLTVT.

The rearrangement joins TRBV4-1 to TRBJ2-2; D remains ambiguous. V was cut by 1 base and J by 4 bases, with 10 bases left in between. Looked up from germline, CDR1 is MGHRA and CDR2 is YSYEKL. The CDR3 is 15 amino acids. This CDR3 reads CASSQGTRITGELFF. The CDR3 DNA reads TGCGCCAGCAGCCAAGGAACACGAATCACCGGGGAGCTGTTTTTT.

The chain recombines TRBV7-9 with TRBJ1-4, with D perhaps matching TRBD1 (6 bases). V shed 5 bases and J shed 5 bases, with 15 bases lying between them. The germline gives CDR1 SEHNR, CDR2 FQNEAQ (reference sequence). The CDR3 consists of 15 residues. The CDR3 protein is CASSATGTQNEKLFF. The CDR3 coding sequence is TGTGCCAGCAGCGCGACCGGGACACAGAATGAAAAACTGTTTTTT.

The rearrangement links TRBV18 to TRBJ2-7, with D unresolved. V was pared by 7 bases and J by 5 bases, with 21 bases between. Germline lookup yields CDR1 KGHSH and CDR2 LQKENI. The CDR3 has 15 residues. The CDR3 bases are TGTGCCAGCTTTTACATACACGGATCGTCCCACGAGCAGTACTTC. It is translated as CASFYIHGSSHEQYF.

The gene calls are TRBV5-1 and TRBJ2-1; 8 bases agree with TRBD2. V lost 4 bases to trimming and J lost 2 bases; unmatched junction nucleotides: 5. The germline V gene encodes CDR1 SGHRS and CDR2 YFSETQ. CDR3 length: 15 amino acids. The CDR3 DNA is TGCGCCAGCAGCGTAGCGGGACCAACCTACAATGAGCAGTTCTTC. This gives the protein CASSVAGPTYNEQFF.

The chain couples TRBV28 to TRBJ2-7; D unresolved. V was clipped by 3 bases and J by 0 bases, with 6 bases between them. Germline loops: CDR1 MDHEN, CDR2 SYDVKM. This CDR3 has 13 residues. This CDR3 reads CASSLGFSYEQYF. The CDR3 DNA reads TGTGCCAGCAGTTTGGGGTTCTCCTACGAGCAGTACTTC. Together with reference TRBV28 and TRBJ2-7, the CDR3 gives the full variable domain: DVKVTQSSRYLVKRTGEKVFLECVQDMDHENMFWYRQDPGLGLRLIYFSYDVKMKEKGDIPEGYSVSREKKERFSLILESASTNQTSMYLCASSLGFSYEQYFGPGTRLTVT.

The CDR3 nucleotides are TGTGCCAGCAGTCTAACGACAGGACTTAATGAAAAACTGTTTTTT. Its translation: CASSLTTGLNEKLFF. The J gene is TRBJ1-4, the V gene TRBV28, with D possibly being TRBD1 (6 bases). Per the germline V gene, CDR1 is MDHEN and CDR2 is SYDVKM. The CDR3 has 15 amino acids. The V end lost 5 bases, the J end lost 4 bases, and 14 bases lay between the germline ends.

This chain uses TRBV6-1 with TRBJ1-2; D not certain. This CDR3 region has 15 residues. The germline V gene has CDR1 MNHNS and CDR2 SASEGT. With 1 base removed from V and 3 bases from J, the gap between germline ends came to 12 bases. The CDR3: CASSEDKFWDYGYTF. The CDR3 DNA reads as TGTGCCAGCAGTGAAGACAAGTTTTGGGACTATGGCTACACCTTC.

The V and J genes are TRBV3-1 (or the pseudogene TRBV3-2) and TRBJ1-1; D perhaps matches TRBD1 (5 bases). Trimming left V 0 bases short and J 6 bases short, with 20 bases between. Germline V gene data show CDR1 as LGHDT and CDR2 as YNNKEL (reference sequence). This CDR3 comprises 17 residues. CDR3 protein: CASSQDREGNKVAEAFF. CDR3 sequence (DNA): TGTGCCAGCAGCCAAGATAGAGAGGGGAATAAAGTCGCTGAAGCTTTCTTT.

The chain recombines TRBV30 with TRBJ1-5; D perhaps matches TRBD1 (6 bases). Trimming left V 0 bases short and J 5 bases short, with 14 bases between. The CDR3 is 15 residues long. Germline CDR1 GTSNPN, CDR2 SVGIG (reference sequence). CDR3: CAWSVGQGIYQPQHF. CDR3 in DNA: TGTGCCTGGAGTGTAGGGCAGGGGATTTATCAGCCCCAGCATTTT.

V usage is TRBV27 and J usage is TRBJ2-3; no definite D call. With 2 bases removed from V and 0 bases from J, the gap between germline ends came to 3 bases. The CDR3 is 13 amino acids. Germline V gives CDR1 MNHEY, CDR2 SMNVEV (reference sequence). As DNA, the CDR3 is TGTGCCAGCAGTTTACACAGCACAGATACGCAGTATTTT. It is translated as CASSLHSTDTQYF.

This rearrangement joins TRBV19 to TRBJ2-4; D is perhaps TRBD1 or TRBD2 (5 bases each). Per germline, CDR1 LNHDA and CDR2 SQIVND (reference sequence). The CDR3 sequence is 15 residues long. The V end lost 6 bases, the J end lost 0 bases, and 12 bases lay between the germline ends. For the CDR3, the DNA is TGTGCCAGTAGCAGAGCCGGGACAGCCAAAAACATTCAGTACTTC. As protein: CASSRAGTAKNIQYF.

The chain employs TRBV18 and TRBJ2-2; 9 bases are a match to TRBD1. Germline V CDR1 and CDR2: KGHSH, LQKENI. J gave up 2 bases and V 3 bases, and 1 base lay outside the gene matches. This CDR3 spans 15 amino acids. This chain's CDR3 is CASSPTGGNTGELFF. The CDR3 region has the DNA TGTGCCAGCTCACCGACAGGGGGTAACACCGGGGAGCTGTTTTTT.

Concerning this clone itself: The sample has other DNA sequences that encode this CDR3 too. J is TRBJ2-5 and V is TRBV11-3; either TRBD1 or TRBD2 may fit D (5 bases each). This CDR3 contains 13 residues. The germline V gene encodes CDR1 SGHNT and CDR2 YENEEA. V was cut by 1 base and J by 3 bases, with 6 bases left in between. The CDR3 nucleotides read TGTGCCAGCAGCTTAGGAGGGGAAGAGACCCAGTACTTC. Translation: CASSLGGEETQYF.

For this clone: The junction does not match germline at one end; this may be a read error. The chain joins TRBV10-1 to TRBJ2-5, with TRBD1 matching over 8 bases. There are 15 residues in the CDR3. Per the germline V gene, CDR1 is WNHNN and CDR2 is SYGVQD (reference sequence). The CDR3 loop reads CASSESAGGQEAQYF. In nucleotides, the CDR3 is TGCGCCAGCAGTGAGTCGGCAGGGGGCCAAGAGGCCCAGTACTTC.

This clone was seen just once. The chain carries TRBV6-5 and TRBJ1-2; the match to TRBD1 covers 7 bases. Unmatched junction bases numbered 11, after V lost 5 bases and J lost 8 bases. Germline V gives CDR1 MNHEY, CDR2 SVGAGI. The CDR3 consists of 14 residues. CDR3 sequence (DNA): TGTGCCAGCAGTAATCCGGGACAGCTATCGGGCTACACCTTC. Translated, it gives CASSNPGQLSGYTF.

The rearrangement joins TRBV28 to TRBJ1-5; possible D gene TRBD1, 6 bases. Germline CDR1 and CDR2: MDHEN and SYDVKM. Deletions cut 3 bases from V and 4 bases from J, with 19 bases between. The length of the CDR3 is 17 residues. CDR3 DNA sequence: TGTGCCAGCAGTTTCCAGGGGTCTCCGATTGGGAATCAGCCCCAGCATTTT. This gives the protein CASSFQGSPIGNQPQHF.

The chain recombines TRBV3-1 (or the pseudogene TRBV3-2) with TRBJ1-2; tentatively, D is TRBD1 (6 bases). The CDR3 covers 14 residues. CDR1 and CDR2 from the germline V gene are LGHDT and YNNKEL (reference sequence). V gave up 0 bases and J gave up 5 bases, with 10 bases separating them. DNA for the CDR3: TGTGCCAGCAGCCAAGAGGGGGGGGCTTATGGCTACACCTTC. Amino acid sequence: CASSQEGGAYGYTF.

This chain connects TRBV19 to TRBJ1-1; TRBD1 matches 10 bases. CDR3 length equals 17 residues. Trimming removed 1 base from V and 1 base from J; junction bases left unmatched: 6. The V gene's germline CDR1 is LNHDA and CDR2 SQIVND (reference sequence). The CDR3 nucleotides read TGTGCCAGTAGTATAGGCTTTGGGACAGGGGAGAACACTGAAGCTTTCTTT. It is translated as CASSIGFGTGENTEAFF.

CDR3 sequence reads: CASSPIQGIIYEQYF. Here the CDR3 DNA reads TGTGCCAGCAGCCCGATACAGGGGATAATCTACGAGCAGTACTTC. The rearrangement uses TRBV7-9 and TRBJ2-7, with 7 bases identical to TRBD1. Germline lookup yields CDR1 SEHNR and CDR2 FQNEAQ (reference sequence). The V and J ends lost 5 bases and 3 bases, in that order; junction bases with no gene match: 10. The CDR3 covers 15 residues.

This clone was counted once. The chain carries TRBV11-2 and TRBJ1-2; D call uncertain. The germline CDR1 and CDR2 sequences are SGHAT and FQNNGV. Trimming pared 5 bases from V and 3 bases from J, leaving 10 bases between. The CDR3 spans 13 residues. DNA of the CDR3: TGTGCCAGCAGCCCCCGCGACGACTATGGCTACACCTTC. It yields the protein CASSPRDDYGYTF. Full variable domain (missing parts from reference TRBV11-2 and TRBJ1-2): EAGVAQSPRYKIIEKRQSVAFWCNPISGHATLYWYQQILGQGPKLLIQFQNNGVVDDSQLPKDRFSAERLKGVDSTLKIQPAKLEDSAVYLCASSPRDDYGYTFGSGTRLTVV.

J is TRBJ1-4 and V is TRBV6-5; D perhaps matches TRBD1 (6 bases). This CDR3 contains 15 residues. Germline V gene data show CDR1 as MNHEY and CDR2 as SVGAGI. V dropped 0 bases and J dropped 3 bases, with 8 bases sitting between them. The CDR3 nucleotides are TGTGCCAGCAGTTACTCGGGGGCCTCTAATGAAAAACTGTTTTTT. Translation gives CASSYSGASNEKLFF.

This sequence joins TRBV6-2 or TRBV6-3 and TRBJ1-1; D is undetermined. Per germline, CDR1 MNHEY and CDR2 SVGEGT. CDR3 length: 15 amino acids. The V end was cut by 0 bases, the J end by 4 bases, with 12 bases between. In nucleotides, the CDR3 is TGTGCCAGCAGTTACTCCGGGCCACTGGGCACTGAAGCTTTCTTT. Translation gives CASSYSGPLGTEAFF.

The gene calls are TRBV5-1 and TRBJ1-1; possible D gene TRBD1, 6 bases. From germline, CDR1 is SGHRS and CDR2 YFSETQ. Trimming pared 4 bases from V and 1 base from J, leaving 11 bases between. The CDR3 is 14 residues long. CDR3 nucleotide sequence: TGCGCCAGCAGCACCACAGGGTGGAACACTGAAGCTTTCTTT. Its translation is CASSTTGWNTEAFF. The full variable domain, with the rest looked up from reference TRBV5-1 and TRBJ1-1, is KAGVTQTPRYLIKTRGQQVTLSCSPISGHRSVSWYQQTPGQGLQFLFEYFSETQRNKGNFPGRFSGRQFSNSRSEMNVSTLELGDSALYLCASSTTGWNTEAFFGQGTRLTVV.